The next 22 T cell receptor beta chains were all read from a single sample in a study of blood T cell repertoires in COVID-19. Profiling relied on immunoSEQ multiplex PCR, and the TCRdb table lists in-frame clones only, not all of them. Among 60,000 to 85,000 clones listed, about four fifths were seen once. Sequencing input: peripheral blood. The receptors derive from a man aged 70-80 years with acute or convalescent COVID-19.

The chain couples TRBV28 to TRBJ2-3, with D uncertain. With 8 bases removed from V and 4 bases from J, the gap between germline ends came to 13 bases. Germline values: CDR1 MDHEN, CDR2 SYDVKM. This CDR3 is 13 amino acids long. In nucleotides, the CDR3 is TGTGCCAGCGGGCCTCCACGTTCAGATACGCAGTATTTT. Amino acids: CASGPPRSDTQYF.

The rearrangement links TRBV6-5 to TRBJ1-2, with D tentatively TRBD1 (5 bases). CDR3 length equals 14 residues. Trimming cost V 4 bases and J 6 bases, with 15 bases left between them. Looked up from germline, CDR1 is MNHEY and CDR2 is SVGAGI. The CDR3, as DNA: TGTGCCAGCAGTTCCGAGGGACGGAGGGATGGCTACACCTTC. Protein: CASSSEGRRDGYTF.

The chain uses TRBV5-4 and TRBJ2-1; 7 nucleotides agree with TRBD1. Germline values: CDR1 SGHNT, CDR2 YYREEE (reference sequence). The CDR3 covers 15 residues. The junction had 3 bases not matched to a gene; V was cut back by 2 bases and J by 1 base. The CDR3: CASSLPGGSYNEQFF. The DNA of the CDR3 is TGTGCCAGCAGCTTACCAGGGGGTTCCTACAATGAGCAGTTCTTC.

The sample holds a few counts of this clone. V and J are TRBV4-1 and TRBJ1-3; D unclear. The V gene's germline CDR1 is MGHRA and CDR2 YSYEKL. V was shortened by 2 bases and J by 7 bases, with 15 bases between the two germline ends. This CDR3 contains 15 residues. The DNA for the CDR3 is TGCGCCAGCAGCCAAATCGGAGGCCGAGACAACACCATATATTTT. It yields the protein CASSQIGGRDNTIYF.

The J gene is TRBJ2-2, the V gene TRBV10-3; TRBD2 matches at 10 bases. The CDR3 runs 14 residues. The germline CDR1 and CDR2 sequences are ENHRY and SYGVKD. The ends lost 6 bases at V and 7 bases at J; junction bases unmatched: 5. The CDR3 sequence: CAIRGLAGDGELFF. In nucleotides, the CDR3 is TGTGCCATCAGGGGTCTAGCGGGAGACGGGGAGCTGTTTTTT.

The chain is built from TRBV5-1 and TRBJ1-2; a possible D gene is TRBD1 (5 bases). Germline values: CDR1 SGHRS, CDR2 YFSETQ. The CDR3 runs 16 residues. V was trimmed by 4 bases and J by 4 bases, leaving 20 bases between them. Here the CDR3 DNA reads TGCGCCAGCAGCCCAGGAGGTATAGGGGAGGGCTATGGCTACACCTTC. It encodes CASSPGGIGEGYGYTF.

The V gene is TRBV6-1, the J gene TRBJ2-7; 7 nucleotides agree with TRBD1. This CDR3 is built from 14 residues. Trimming removed 7 bases from V and 0 bases from J; junction bases left unmatched: 6. Per the germline V gene, CDR1 is MNHNS and CDR2 is SASEGT. CDR3 sequence reads: CASTTGQRSYEQYF. The CDR3 DNA reads TGTGCCAGCACGACGGGACAGCGCTCCTACGAGCAGTACTTC.

The chain combines TRBV7-6 with TRBJ2-7, with TRBD2 matching 10 bases. The CDR3 extends over 18 amino acids. V dropped 1 base and J dropped 0; count of bases not matched to a gene: 9. Germline CDR1 SGHVS, CDR2 FNYEAQ. The DNA of the CDR3 is TGTGCCAGCAGCTTAGAGGCTCTAGCGGGGGACTTCTCCTACGAGCAGTACTTC. The encoded protein is CASSLEALAGDFSYEQYF.

The V gene is TRBV11-3, the J gene TRBJ1-1, with D tentatively TRBD1 (6 bases). Deletions cut 0 bases from V and 5 bases from J, with 10 bases between. There are 14 residues in the CDR3. Germline CDR1 and CDR2: SGHNT and YENEEA. CDR3 in DNA: TGTGCCAGCAGCTTAGACTATGACAGGACTGAAGCTTTCTTT. It translates to CASSLDYDRTEAFF.

Only one count was recorded for this clone. The gene calls are TRBV4-2 and TRBJ2-3; no clear D. CDR1 is LGHNA and CDR2 is YNFKEQ in the germline V gene. V was cut by 1 base and J by 6 bases, with 14 bases left in between. The CDR3 spans 15 residues. Here the CDR3 DNA reads TGTGCCAGCAGCCAAGGTGTAGCCGGTACGGATACGCAGTATTTT. The encoded protein is CASSQGVAGTDTQYF.

This sequence joins TRBV27 and TRBJ2-2; TRBD2 aligns across 10 bases. Germline CDR1 reads MNHEY; CDR2 reads SMNVEV (reference sequence). V gave up 3 bases and J gave up 4 bases; unmatched junction bases: 8. The CDR3 totals 17 residues. Here the CDR3 DNA reads TGTGCCAGCAGTTTGAAGCGGGGGGGCTCCGGCACCGGGGAGCTGTTTTTT. It yields the protein CASSLKRGGSGTGELFF.

This chain joins TRBV4-1 and TRBJ1-5; TRBD1 matches 10 bases. The CDR3 has 14 residues. CDR1 MGHRA and CDR2 YSYEKL come from the germline V gene. The V segment lost 1 base and the J segment 9 bases; nucleotides outside the gene matches: 3. CDR3 region: CASSQADRGGPQHF. The CDR3 region has the DNA TGCGCCAGCAGCCAAGCGGACAGGGGGGGGCCCCAGCATTTT.

The chain employs TRBV28 and TRBJ1-2; perhaps TRBD1 as D (5 bases). The CDR3 is made up of 14 amino acids. V shed 5 bases and J shed 3 bases, with 13 bases lying between them. CDR1 and CDR2 (germline): MDHEN, SYDVKM. Written as DNA, the CDR3 is TGTGCCAGCAGTCCCTGGAGGGGTGACTATGGCTACACCTTC. This translates into CASSPWRGDYGYTF.

J is TRBJ1-2 and V is TRBV7-2, with a tentative D call TRBD1 (5 bases). The ends were cut back, 5 bases at V and 6 bases at J, with 13 bases in the middle. The CDR3 has 13 residues. Looked up from germline, CDR1 is SGHTA and CDR2 is FQGNSA. The CDR3 spells CASSPPGRDGYTF. The CDR3 nucleotides read TGTGCCAGCAGCCCGCCTGGCAGGGATGGCTACACCTTC.

The V and J genes are TRBV18 and TRBJ1-1; 10 positions agree with TRBD1. Germline lookup yields CDR1 KGHSH and CDR2 LQKENI. This CDR3 contains 13 residues. The J segment lost 6 bases and the V segment lost 6 bases, leaving 4 bases of the junction unmatched. CDR3 in amino acids: CASSAGQGAEAFF. The CDR3 DNA is TGTGCCAGCTCCGCCGGACAGGGGGCTGAAGCTTTCTTT. The full variable domain, in which reference TRBV18 and TRBJ1-1 provide the parts outside the CDR3, is NAGVMQNPRHLVRRRGQEARLRCSPMKGHSHVYWYRQLPEEGLKFMVYLQKENIIDESGMPKERFSAEFPKEGPSILRIQQVVRGDSAAYFCASSAGQGAEAFFGQGTRLTVV.

This clone was seen only a few times. The chain is built from TRBV7-9 and TRBJ1-3; 7 bases match TRBD1. J lost 8 bases, V lost 1 base, and 8 bases had no gene match. The CDR3 loop spans 15 amino acids. CDR1 SEHNR and CDR2 FQNEAQ come from the germline V gene (reference sequence). CDR3 DNA sequence: TGTGCCAGCAGCTTAGGGGACAGCCGGCGAGACACCATATATTTT. Its protein product is CASSLGDSRRDTIYF.

Comments on this clone: Sequence at one end of the junction differs from germline and may be a read error. The chain employs TRBV4-2 and TRBJ1-5; the D gene is possibly TRBD1 (5 bases). From germline, CDR1 is LGHNA and CDR2 YNFKEQ. The CDR3 contains 15 residues. Written as DNA, the CDR3 is TGTGCCAGCAGCCAAGAAGAGTGGGGCAACCAGCCCCAGCATTTT. This codes for CASSQEEWGNQPQHF.

The CDR3 loop reads CASSRDRPNYGYTF. In DNA, the CDR3 is TGTGCCAGCAGTCGGGACAGACCTAACTATGGCTACACCTTC. The gene calls are TRBV6-6 and TRBJ1-2; 7 bases line up with TRBD1. CDR3 length: 14 amino acids. Unmatched junction bases numbered 3, after V lost 5 bases and J lost 0 bases. The germline V gene has CDR1 MNHNY and CDR2 SVGAGI (reference sequence).

The chain recombines TRBV7-3 with TRBJ2-1, with D possibly matching TRBD1 (5 bases). This CDR3 contains 13 residues. CDR1 is SGHTA and CDR2 is FQGTGA in the germline V gene. Trimming took 3 bases from V and 6 from J, leaving 9 bases between them. CDR3 DNA sequence: TGTGCCAGCAGCTTGAGCCAGGGCAATGAGCAGTTCTTC. Protein product: CASSLSQGNEQFF.

V gene TRBV18 combines with J gene TRBJ2-1, with 10 nucleotides matching TRBD2. The J segment lost 7 bases and the V segment lost 3 bases, leaving 9 bases of the junction unmatched. CDR1 and CDR2 from the germline V gene are KGHSH and LQKENI. There are 16 residues in the CDR3. As DNA, the CDR3 is TGTGCCAGCTCACCTATCCTAGCGGGAGCGAGGAATGAGCAGTTCTTC. It codes for CASSPILAGARNEQFF.

The CDR3 DNA reads TGCGCCAGCAGCCAAGCCGACAGTGCCTATGGCTACACCTTC. It encodes CASSQADSAYGYTF. The chain combines TRBV4-3 with TRBJ1-2; a weak D match, TRBD1 (5 bases). Germline CDR1 and CDR2: LGHNA and YSLEER. Between the trimmed V and J ends, which lost 1 base and 4 bases, there was a span of 10 bases. CDR3 length equals 14 residues.

The chain uses TRBV28 and TRBJ1-2, with 9 nucleotides matching TRBD1. The CDR3 runs to 16 residues. J gave up 8 bases and V 6 bases, and 16 bases lay outside the gene matches. CDR1 and CDR2 from the germline V gene are MDHEN and SYDVKM. The DNA for the CDR3 is TGTGCCAGCAGAACCGGGACAGGGTCAGCCGATCGAGGCTACACCTTC. Protein: CASRTGTGSADRGYTF.